This T cell receptor (beta chain) originates from a study of identical twins. This clonotype was picked up many times. TCRdb re-called the 5' RACE reads through MiXCR, storing one row per CDR3 protein. The profile shows more than 350,000 distinct CDR3 sequences, roughly 10% of them singletons. This sequence originates from a woman aged 45-60 years in good health. Sequenced input: naive T cells sorted from blood.

The CDR3 reads CASSLLAISYNEQFF. For the CDR3, the DNA is TGTGCCAGCAGTTTACTAGCCATCTCCTACAATGAGCAGTTCTTC. J is TRBJ2-1 and V is TRBV12-3 or TRBV12-4; possible D gene TRBD2, 5 bases. The germline V and J ends were trimmed by 2 bases and 0 bases, with 8 bases remaining between them. CDR3 size: 15 residues.